The 5 T cell receptor beta chains in this list originate from one sample, sequenced in a study of cytomegalovirus exposure and HLA in healthy donors. PCR used 60 Vbeta primers and 13 Jbeta primers. Libraries were prepared by immunoSEQ multiplex PCR; TCRdb keeps only in-frame clonotypes and omits some of them. This table has some 110,000 clones, 70% to 85% appearing once. The sequencing sample was made of PBMCs. The receptors shown here come from a man aged 55-75 years in good health and CMV-seronegative.

Comments on this clone: The same CDR3 also results from other DNA sequences found in this sample. The J gene is TRBJ1-6, the V gene TRBV5-1; D is possibly TRBD1 (6 bases). The CDR3 runs 17 residues. Trimming removed 4 bases at V and 0 bases at J, with 14 bases between. CDR1 is SGHRS and CDR2 is YFSETQ in the germline V gene. The CDR3 is CASSPDRESSYNSPLHF. The CDR3 DNA follows: TGCGCCAGCAGCCCGGACAGAGAGAGCTCCTATAATTCACCCCTCCACTTT.

The gene calls are TRBV29-1 and TRBJ2-3, with 9 bases fitting TRBD2. V was pared by 5 bases and J by 4 bases, with 10 bases of the junction left unmatched. Germline V gives CDR1 SQVTM, CDR2 ANQGSEA. The CDR3 has 15 amino acids. The CDR3 spells CSVSWRGGLADTQYF. The DNA of the CDR3 is TGCAGCGTTAGTTGGCGGGGGGGCCTGGCAGATACGCAGTATTTT.

The chain carries TRBV6-5 and TRBJ2-3; D gene ambiguous. The CDR3 runs 14 residues. With 0 bases removed from V and 3 bases from J, the gap between germline ends came to 7 bases. CDR1 and CDR2 (germline): MNHEY, SVGAGI. CDR3 sequence: CASSYSFPTDTQYF. CDR3 in DNA: TGTGCCAGCAGTTACTCGTTCCCTACAGATACGCAGTATTTT.

The chain carries TRBV14 and TRBJ1-1, with D possibly being TRBD1 (5 bases). The V end lost 3 bases, the J end lost 3 bases, and 8 bases lay between the germline ends. CDR1 and CDR2 (germline): SGHDN, FVKESK. The CDR3 length is 13 residues. The CDR3 DNA reads as TGTGCCAGCAGCCACCTCAGGGACACTGAAGCTTTCTTT. Its protein product is CASSHLRDTEAFF.

This chain uses TRBV18 with TRBJ1-3; D remains ambiguous. The germline CDR1 and CDR2 sequences are KGHSH and LQKENI. CDR3 length: 15 amino acids. Trimming removed 1 base at V and 0 bases at J, with 7 bases between. Here the CDR3 reads CASSPRGSSGNTIYF. The CDR3 region has the DNA TGTGCCAGCTCACCACGAGGGAGCTCTGGAAACACCATATATTTT.